Presented here are 2 T cell receptor beta chains from one specimen sequenced in a study of brain T cells in children with intractable seizures. Clones were read by immunoSEQ multiplex PCR, and TCRdb kept only the in-frame ones, dropping some. The repertoire holds fewer than 80,000 clones, with about 96% as singletons. The material was peripheral blood, obtained at surgery. The receptors derive from a boy under two years old with focal cortical dysplasia and intractable seizures.

The chain has TRBV15 and TRBJ1-6; the D gene is possibly TRBD1 (5 bases). V gave up 3 bases and J gave up 7 bases, with 7 bases separating them. CDR1 is LNHNV, CDR2 YYDKDF, per germline (reference sequence). There are 13 residues in the CDR3. For the CDR3, the DNA is TGTGCCACCAGCAGGGGACCCAATTCACCCCTCCACTTT. It translates to CATSRGPNSPLHF.

V is TRBV27 and J is TRBJ1-6, with a weak D call TRBD1 (5 bases). Germline V gene data show CDR1 as MNHEY and CDR2 as SMNVEV (reference sequence). This CDR3 is built from 15 residues. The ends were cut back, 6 bases at V and 4 bases at J, with 13 bases in the middle. CDR3 protein: CASRGGRAYNSPLHF. The CDR3 coding sequence is TGTGCCAGCAGAGGAGGCAGGGCGTATAATTCACCCCTCCACTTT.